Shown below are 16 T cell receptor beta chains from a single sample sequenced in a study of shared clonotypes between healthy human individuals. This table comes from immunoSEQ multiplex PCR, and its TCRdb copy is limited to in-frame clones, with some not included. This table holds roughly 480,000 clones, around 79% found once. The specimen was PBMCs. All receptors derive from a woman aged 35 to 49 in good health. Some clones in this sample may be carry-over from other donors' samples.

Here the CDR3 reads CASSFSETQYF. The CDR3 nucleotides read TGTGCCAGCAGTTTCTCCGAGACCCAGTACTTC. The V and J genes are TRBV28 and TRBJ2-5; no firm D call. The CDR3 loop spans 11 amino acids. Germline values: CDR1 MDHEN, CDR2 SYDVKM. V gave up 3 bases and J gave up 5 bases, with 4 bases separating them.

The chain couples TRBV5-1 to TRBJ2-5; 12 positions agree with TRBD2. Unmatched junction bases numbered 2, after V lost 1 base and J lost 4 bases. CDR1 is SGHRS and CDR2 is YFSETQ in the germline V gene. The CDR3 sequence is 15 residues long. CDR3 DNA sequence: TGCGCCAGCAGCTTGTCGGGACTAGCGGGAGAGACCCAGTACTTC. It specifies CASSLSGLAGETQYF.

The V call is TRBV27, the J call TRBJ2-3; 8 bases are a match to TRBD2. V lost 5 bases, J lost 7 bases, and 11 bases stayed unmatched. The CDR3 contains 15 residues. Germline V CDR1 and CDR2: MNHEY, SMNVEV (reference sequence). Here the CDR3 reads CASSHRAGVGYTQYF. CDR3 in DNA: TGTGCCAGCAGTCACCGAGCGGGAGTAGGATATACGCAGTATTTT.

The J gene is TRBJ2-1, the V gene TRBV7-9; D possibly corresponds to TRBD2 (5 bases). Germline V gene lookup returns CDR1 SEHNR and CDR2 FQNEAQ (reference sequence). The CDR3 extends over 15 amino acids. V was cut by 2 bases and J by 0 bases, with 8 bases left in between. The CDR3 DNA reads TGTGCCAGCAGCTTAATAGGGAGCTCCTACAATGAGCAGTTCTTC. Protein product: CASSLIGSSYNEQFF.

The chain carries TRBV28 and TRBJ1-2; D is unclear. CDR1 and CDR2 from the germline V gene are MDHEN and SYDVKM. The CDR3 has 13 residues. V was cut by 6 bases and J by 6 bases, with 14 bases left in between. The CDR3 sequence: CASRRASTNGYTF. The CDR3 DNA is TGTGCCAGCAGGCGGGCCAGCACAAATGGCTACACCTTC.

The chain couples TRBV19 to TRBJ1-1; possible D gene TRBD1, 6 bases. The CDR3 contains 14 residues. V was cut by 5 bases and J by 0 bases, with 10 bases left in between. Looked up from germline, CDR1 is LNHDA and CDR2 is SQIVND (reference sequence). The CDR3 is CASSVQGLNTEAFF. CDR3 in DNA: TGTGCCAGTAGTGTACAGGGCTTGAACACTGAAGCTTTCTTT.

The chain recombines TRBV18 with TRBJ1-1, with a weak D call TRBD1 (6 bases). The CDR3 length is 12 residues. From germline, CDR1 is KGHSH and CDR2 LQKENI. Trimming shortened V by 2 bases and J by 7 bases, and 8 bases separated the two germline ends. CDR3 residues: CASSPGQLEAFF. The CDR3 coding sequence is TGTGCCAGCTCACCAGGACAGCTTGAAGCTTTCTTT.

The chain employs TRBV11-2 and TRBJ2-1, with 9 positions matching TRBD2. Germline loops: CDR1 SGHAT, CDR2 FQNNGV. CDR3 length: 18 amino acids. After removal of 1 base from V and 4 bases from J, the junction contained 11 bases not matched to a gene. CDR3 sequence (DNA): TGTGCCAGCAGCTTAGCCCTAACTAGCGGGCTGACGTACAATGAGCAGTTCTTC. Its translation is CASSLALTSGLTYNEQFF. The entire variable domain, with the rest obtained from reference TRBV11-2 and TRBJ2-1, is as follows: EAGVAQSPRYKIIEKRQSVAFWCNPISGHATLYWYQQILGQGPKLLIQFQNNGVVDDSQLPKDRFSAERLKGVDSTLKIQPAKLEDSAVYLCASSLALTSGLTYNEQFFGPGTRLTVL.

A remark on this clone: A far larger clone differs by one base, so this is likely a read error. The chain combines TRBV5-1 with TRBJ2-4, with 7 bases matching TRBD1. The CDR3 sequence is 15 residues long. Per the germline V gene, CDR1 is SGHRS and CDR2 is YFSETQ. The junction had 10 bases not matched to a gene; V was cut back by 4 bases and J by 6 bases. CDR3 in DNA: TGCGCCAGCAGCCTAGGGGGCCAACCCGGAAACATTCAGTACTTC. Translated, it gives CASSLGGQPGNIQYF.

A word on this clone: Other DNA sequences in the sample encode the same CDR3. This chain connects TRBV2 to TRBJ1-5; 9 positions agree with TRBD1. Losses at the gene ends were 4 bases for V and 5 bases for J; bases not matched to a gene: 0. The CDR3 is 13 amino acids. Germline V lookup: CDR1 SNHLY, CDR2 FYNNEI. As DNA, the CDR3 is TGTGCCAGCAGTGGGACAGGGGATCAGCCCCAGCATTTT. Its protein is CASSGTGDQPQHF.

The rearrangement uses TRBV7-3 and TRBJ2-2, with 13 bases aligning to TRBD2. CDR3 length: 18 amino acids. The germline V gene encodes CDR1 SGHTA and CDR2 FQGTGA. The junction had 9 bases not matched to a gene; V was cut back by 5 bases and J by 3 bases. The CDR3 sequence is CASSPGTSGMRDTGELFF. DNA of the CDR3: TGTGCCAGCAGCCCAGGGACTAGCGGGATGAGAGACACCGGGGAGCTGTTTTTT.

This clone showed up many times. The V gene is TRBV1, the J gene TRBJ2-1; the DNA was not compared with TRBD2, the D call given in the table. TRBV1 counts as a pseudogene. This CDR3 has 16 amino acids. The DNA for the CDR3 is TGCACCAGCAGCCAAGGTGAGCAGCGGAATTACAATGAGCAGTTCTTC. Its protein is CTSSQGEQRNYNEQFF.

This rearrangement joins TRBV7-2 to TRBJ2-7, with TRBD2 matching 10 bases. From germline, CDR1 is SGHTA and CDR2 FQGNSA. The CDR3 runs to 16 residues. J gave up 3 bases and V 3 bases, and 8 bases lay outside the gene matches. For the CDR3, the DNA is TGTGCCAGCAGCTTTCAAGTCCTAGCGGGAGTCTACGAGCAGTACTTC. It encodes CASSFQVLAGVYEQYF.

The chain employs TRBV10-3 and TRBJ1-1; D uncertain. The V gene lost 2 bases and the J gene lost 1 base, with 8 bases spanning the gap. This CDR3 spans 14 amino acids. The germline CDR1 and CDR2 sequences are ENHRY and SYGVKD. CDR3 amino acids: CAISEIRTNTEAFF. DNA for the CDR3: TGTGCCATCAGTGAGATCAGAACGAACACTGAAGCTTTCTTT.

The rearrangement uses TRBV6-1 and TRBJ2-1, with 9 bases matching TRBD1. The CDR3 length is 15 residues. J gave up 7 bases and V 7 bases, and 11 bases lay outside the gene matches. The germline CDR1 and CDR2 sequences are MNHNS and SASEGT. The CDR3 region is CASIPTGTGWNEQFF. DNA for the CDR3: TGTGCCAGCATTCCAACCGGGACAGGGTGGAATGAGCAGTTCTTC.

This chain uses TRBV9 with TRBJ2-2, with 8 bases lining up with TRBD2. V was pared by 2 bases and J by 2 bases, with 5 bases of the junction left unmatched. In germline, CDR1 is SGDLS, CDR2 YYNGEE. The CDR3 is made up of 16 amino acids. The CDR3 here is CASSVALAGNTGELFF. The CDR3 DNA is TGTGCCAGCAGCGTTGCCCTAGCGGGTAACACCGGGGAGCTGTTTTTT.